This T cell receptor (beta chain) was recorded in a study of OX40 agonist ivuxolimab in advanced cancers. In the study overall: Patients were treated with ivuxolimab, an agonistic anti-OX40 (CD134) antibody. Study findings and constraints: Blood T cells, both CD4+ and CD8+, expanded clonally by week 6 at 0.1 to 3.0 mg/kg. Clonal expansion among partial responders at 0.1-3.0 mg/kg ranked near the lowest.

Remarks on this clone: What it binds is not known.

The CDR3 length is 10 residues. Germline loops: CDR1 MDHEN, CDR2 SYDVKM. Trimming removed 3 bases at V and 8 bases at J, with 4 bases between. Measured with immunoSEQ multiplex PCR; TCRdb has only the in-frame clones, and not every one. The table records 30,000 to 40,000 clones, about nine tenths of them present only once. Sequencing used CD4+ or CD8+ T cells sorted from blood, obtained in a trial of the OX40 agonist ivuxolimab. The chain joins TRBV28 to TRBJ1-2; D unresolved. The TCR originated in an adult with an advanced solid tumor such as melanoma, head and neck, liver or kidney cancer. The CDR3 here is CASSFQGYTF. The DNA of the CDR3 is TGTGCCAGCAGTTTTCAGGGCTACACCTTC.